These T cell receptor beta chains were read from a single sample in a study of T-cell memory formation after mild COVID-19. TCRdb processed the 5' RACE reads anew with MiXCR; each CDR3 protein has one entry. Here the sample spans about 250,000 distinct CDR3 sequences, just over 15% being singletons. The sequenced material came from PBMCs or a T cell subset sorted from them (not recorded which). The receptors were sampled from an adult woman who had mild COVID-19 (a few samples of this study predate the infection). Cell type and time point are not known. Each CDR3 is given with its conserved first and last residue. A D gene is named only where the DNA matches it firmly. Expanded clones are given a class, and other clones once, few, many or no size at all.

NA	TRBJ2-6	TRBV7-2	NA	CASSLYGNSGANVLTF	TGTGCCAGCAGCTTATACGGAAACTCTGGGGCCAACGTCCTGACTTTC
NA	TRBJ1-1	TRBV18	NA	CASSPVVGGQTGTEAFF	TGTGCCAGCTCACCGGTAGTCGGAGGGCAAACGGGGACTGAAGCTTTCTTT
NA	TRBJ2-5	TRBV5-4	TRBD2	CASSPAGTSGRGYETQYF	TGTGCCAGCAGCCCTGCCGGGACTAGCGGGAGAGGGTACGAGACCCAGTACTTC
few	TRBJ2-3	TRBV5-1	TRBD2	CASSLVGGGGADTQYF	TGCGCCAGCAGCTTGGTAGGCGGGGGGGGCGCAGATACGCAGTATTTT
few	TRBJ2-7	TRBV20-1	NA	CSASLDRQQAGQYF	TGCAGTGCTAGTCTTGACAGGCAGCAGGCTGGGCAGTACTTC
few	TRBJ2-1	TRBV4-1	TRBD2	CASSSPVRRGGLNEQFF	TGCGCCAGCAGCTCCCCTGTCCGGCGGGGGGGCCTCAATGAGCAGTTCTTC
few	TRBJ1-5	TRBV18	NA	CASSELQENQPQHF	TGTGCCAGCTCCGAATTACAGGAGAATCAGCCCCAGCATTTT
few	TRBJ2-7	TRBV11-2	NA	CASSHTGIPPYEQYF	TGTGCCAGCAGCCATACAGGGATCCCACCTTACGAGCAGTACTTC
NA	TRBJ2-2	TRBV27	TRBD2	CASSSAGAGKGELFF	TGTGCCAGCAGTTCCGCCGGAGCGGGGAAGGGGGAGCTGTTTTTT
NA	TRBJ2-7	TRBV12-3/TRBV12-4	NA	CASSPQGDGRYEQYF	TGTGCCAGCAGTCCCCAGGGTGACGGCCGGTACGAGCAGTACTTC
many	TRBJ1-5	TRBV10-3	NA	CAISPQRGEPQHF	TGTGCCATCAGCCCCCAACGAGGCGAGCCCCAGCATTTT
NA	TRBJ2-2	TRBV30	NA	CAWSRGTGTGELFF	TGTGCCTGGAGCAGGGGCACGGGCACCGGGGAGCTGTTTTTT
once	TRBJ1-6	TRBV18	TRBD1	CASSRDRVASPLHF	TGTGCCAGCTCACGAGACAGGGTGGCTTCACCCCTCCACTTT
NA	TRBJ1-3	TRBV27	NA	CASRRVFSGNTIYF	TGTGCCAGCAGAAGGGTATTCTCTGGAAACACCATATATTTT